The following is a T cell receptor beta chain sequence with its context. The data were taken from a study of blood T cell repertoires in COVID-19. Turning to the study itself: The United States, Italy and Spain were the sources of the acute and convalescent COVID-19 samples. T cells, B-cell-depleted T cells, or PBMCs supplied cDNA or gDNA.

The CDR3 length is 13 residues. V lost 10 bases and J lost 3, with 13 bases in between. Per the authors' pipeline: Scientists estimated how many nucleated cells there were by amplifying reference gene primers. Method: immunoSEQ multiplex PCR; TCRdb's copy keeps in-frame clones and lacks some. D and trimming come from the DNA, and the V and J calls and clone size come from that table. The sample shows some 670,000 clones, approximately 90% of them seen only once. The sequence derives from a woman under 30 with acute or convalescent COVID-19. The chain couples TRBV12-3 or TRBV12-4 to TRBJ1-5; possibly TRBD1 for D (5 bases). Sequenced: peripheral blood. The CDR3 DNA follows: TGTGCCACCGGAGGGGCCCCCAATCAGCCCCAGCATTTT. Amino acid sequence: CATGGAPNQPQHF.